This T cell receptor (beta chain) was recovered during a study of naive and memory T cell subsets. Findings of the study overall: Possibly reflecting memory cells re-expressing CD45RA, a few larger clonotypes occurred in naive repertoires, especially CD8. Gini index rose across naive, CM, EM and EMRA in CD4 and CD8. Findings for naive and memory subsets could not be checked against ground truth. Over 85% of naive TCR sequences appeared only once after error correction, unlike memory subsets.

V was cut by 2 bases and J by 4 bases, with 9 bases left in between. There are 14 residues in the CDR3. Germline loops: CDR1 MNHEY, CDR2 SVGAGI. This clonotype was seen more than once but under ten times. The antigen remains unidentified. Two oligonucleotides, mixed equimolar, formed the beta constant-region primer covering TRBC1 and TRBC2. Four rounds of PCR amplified the ligated cDNA using nested alpha and beta constant-region primers plus SP2. TCRdb passed the UMI-ligation and nested PCR reads through MiXCR, listing each CDR3 protein once. The table has under 150,000 distinct CDR3 sequences, approximately 18% seen once. Four subsets defined by CD45RA and CD27 were sorted after CD3, CD4, CD8 and live/dead staining.

The specimen was naive CD8+ T cells from blood. The sequence was obtained from a human donor in good health. The chain couples TRBV6-5 to TRBJ1-5; D may be TRBD1 (5 bases). CDR3 protein: CASSYRGLNQPQHF. DNA for the CDR3: TGTGCCAGCAGTTACCGGGGCCTGAATCAGCCCCAGCATTTT.